This is a list of T cell receptor beta chains from one sample in a study of blood T cells in healthy people across ages. MiXCR was run by TCRdb on the 5' RACE reads, yielding one entry per CDR3 protein. The data show hundreds of thousands of distinct CDR3 sequences, with 25% to 35% seen just once and roughly a sixth held by the top ten. The sample taken for sequencing was blood. The source is a woman of 80 years or more in good health. Both conserved end residues are part of each CDR3. D genes are given only for firm matches. Size values are once, few and many counts, or a class for expanded clones, and some rows have none.

15	TRBV7-2	NA	NA	TRBJ2-3	CASSSGLTGSDTQYF	TGTGCCAGCAGCTCGGGATTGACAGGTTCAGATACGCAGTATTTT
14	TRBV20-1	NA	NA	TRBJ1-1	CSARDSRGIGEAFF	TGCAGTGCTAGAGATAGCAGGGGTATTGGGGAAGCTTTCTTT
14	TRBV6-1	NA	few	TRBJ1-1	CASATWTGNTEAFF	TGTGCCAGCGCAACTTGGACGGGGAACACTGAAGCTTTCTTT
14	TRBV10-2	NA	many	TRBJ2-5	CASSTIGRQETQYF	TGCGCCAGCAGCACTATAGGGAGACAAGAGACCCAGTACTTC
14	TRBV6-2/TRBV6-3	NA	many	TRBJ1-4	CASNSRETNEKLFF	TGTGCCAGCAATTCCAGGGAGACCAATGAAAAACTGTTTTTT
13	TRBV10-3	NA	many	TRBJ2-4	CAISESGSDIQYF	TGTGCCATCAGTGAGTCTGGCAGCGACATTCAGTACTTC
17	TRBV7-2	TRBD1	many	TRBJ1-6	CASSRKSGTGLNSPLHF	TGTGCCAGCAGTCGTAAATCCGGGACAGGGTTAAACTCACCCCTCCACTTT
15	TRBV5-1	NA	NA	TRBJ1-2	CASSYALDKTYGYTF	TGCGCCAGCAGCTACGCCCTTGACAAAACCTATGGCTACACCTTC
13	TRBV30	NA	NA	TRBJ1-1	CAWSVGGNTDAFF	TGTGCCTGGAGTGTCGGGGGAAACACTGACGCTTTCTTT
14	TRBV5-1	NA	NA	TRBJ1-1	CASSSQVLGKEAFF	TGCGCCAGCAGCTCACAGGTTCTGGGGAAAGAAGCTTTCTTT
16	TRBV4-3	NA	many	TRBJ1-2	CASSQDPRQGSYGYTF	TGCGCCAGCAGCCAAGATCCCAGGCAGGGAAGCTATGGCTACACCTTC
17	TRBV28	TRBD2	few	TRBJ2-7	CASSLVLFSGGTYEQYF	TGTGCCAGCAGTTTAGTCCTCTTTAGCGGGGGAACCTACGAGCAGTACTTC
15	TRBV18	NA	few	TRBJ1-6	CASSPPGGLNSPLHF	TGTGCCAGCTCACCACCGGGAGGGCTTAATTCACCCCTCCACTTT
17	TRBV20-1	TRBD1	few	TRBJ2-3	CSDRAPSGDRASGTQYF	TGCAGTGATAGAGCCCCTTCCGGGGACAGAGCTTCTGGTACGCAGTATTTT
13	TRBV10-3	NA	NA	TRBJ2-7	CAISKQNRDEQYF	TGTGCCATCAGCAAACAGAATCGGGACGAGCAGTACTTC
12	TRBV20-1	TRBD1	many	TRBJ2-1	CSVGTGGNEQFF	TGCAGTGTCGGGACAGGGGGCAATGAGCAGTTCTTC
18	TRBV6-2/TRBV6-3	TRBD1	many	TRBJ2-3	CASSHDSRGQGSTDTQYF	TGTGCCAGCAGTCACGATTCGAGGGGACAGGGTTCCACAGATACGCAGTATTTT
16	TRBV12-3/TRBV12-4	TRBD1	NA	TRBJ2-3	CASSLGGQATVDTQYF	TGTGCCAGCAGTTTAGGGGGACAGGCGACGGTAGATACGCAGTATTTT
14	TRBV5-1	NA	many	TRBJ1-1	CASSLGARGTEAFF	TGCGCCAGCAGCTTGGGGGCTCGGGGGACTGAAGCTTTCTTT
13	TRBV12-3/TRBV12-4	NA	few	TRBJ1-6	CASSRALESPLHF	TGTGCCAGCAGTAGGGCGCTGGAATCACCCCTCCACTTT
15	TRBV6-1	TRBD1	few	TRBJ1-2	CASSELGTGAHGYTF	TGTGCCAGCAGTGAACTTGGGACAGGGGCCCATGGCTACACCTTC
14	TRBV6-6	TRBD1	few	TRBJ1-4	CASSIQGVREKLFF	TGTGCCAGCAGCATACAGGGGGTGAGGGAAAAACTGTTTTTT
17	TRBV6-5	NA	NA	TRBJ2-6	CASSYRARVSGANVPTF	TGTGCCAGCAGTTACAGGGCTAGAGTCTCTGGGGCCAACGTCCCGACTTTC
14	TRBV21-1	NA	NA	TRBJ1-4	CASSKAHPREKLFF	TGTGCCAGCAGCAAAGCCCACCCGCGGGAAAAACTGTTTTTT
14	TRBV30	NA	NA	TRBJ2-2	CAWSVQVGTGELFF	TGTGCCTGGAGTGTACAGGTTGGGACCGGGGAGCTGTTTTTT
15	TRBV7-2	TRBD2	NA	TRBJ2-5	CASSLSSGGFSEQYF	TGTGCCAGCAGCCTCTCTAGCGGGGGGTTTAGTGAGCAGTACTTC
15	TRBV11-3	NA	NA	TRBJ2-5	CASSFLGGVQETQYF	TGTGCCAGCAGCTTTTTGGGGGGAGTCCAAGAGACCCAGTACTTC
15	TRBV10-3	NA	many	TRBJ2-7	CAISESAGQPYEQYF	TGTGCCATCAGTGAGTCTGCCGGACAACCCTACGAGCAGTACTTC
18	TRBV5-1	TRBD2	NA	TRBJ2-3	CASSPPWVAGGWTDTQYF	TGCGCCAGCAGCCCGCCCTGGGTAGCGGGGGGATGGACAGATACGCAGTATTTT
15	TRBV6-5	NA	many	TRBJ2-3	CASSSYRSYTDTQYF	TGTGCCAGCAGTTCCTACAGGTCTTACACAGATACGCAGTATTTT
14	TRBV7-2	NA	few	TRBJ1-4	CASSLGRPNEKLFF	TGTGCCAGCAGTTTAGGACGGCCTAATGAAAAACTGTTTTTT
13	TRBV5-1	NA	once	TRBJ1-3	CASSLDQGYTIYF	TGCGCCAGCAGCTTGGACCAGGGTTACACCATATATTTT
13	TRBV4-3	NA	few	TRBJ1-1	CASSLSLREEAFF	TGCGCCAGCAGCCTTTCTCTCCGGGAGGAAGCTTTCTTT
16	TRBV7-2	TRBD2	many	TRBJ2-5	CASSSSIWRGAETQYF	TGTGCCAGCAGCTCATCAATTTGGCGGGGGGCCGAGACCCAGTACTTC
15	TRBV28	NA	NA	TRBJ1-1	CASSFSGSRDTEAFF	TGTGCCAGCAGTTTCTCCGGCAGCCGGGACACTGAAGCTTTCTTT
11	TRBV6-1	NA	NA	TRBJ1-1	CASSRTGEAFF	TGTGCCAGCAGCCGAACAGGGGAAGCTTTCTTT
14	TRBV12-3/TRBV12-4	NA	few	TRBJ1-2	CASSSIEGRRGYTF	TGTGCCAGCAGTTCAATAGAGGGGCGACGTGGCTACACCTTC
16	TRBV5-6	NA	few	TRBJ2-3	CASSYAQGLGTDTQYF	TGTGCCAGCAGCTACGCACAGGGATTAGGCACAGATACGCAGTATTTT
19	TRBV7-2	TRBD1	many	TRBJ2-6	CASSSYPGQGGSGANVLTF	TGTGCCAGCAGCTCGTACCCGGGACAGGGGGGCTCTGGGGCCAACGTCCTGACTTTC
14	TRBV29-1	NA	NA	TRBJ1-5	CSVGTANSNQPQHF	TGCAGCGTTGGGACAGCTAATAGCAATCAGCCCCAGCATTTT
12	TRBV25-1	NA	NA	TRBJ1-6	CASSVRESPLHF	TGTGCCAGCAGTGTGAGGGAATCACCCCTCCACTTT
14	TRBV25-1	NA	few	TRBJ2-3	CASSRGVQTDTQYF	TGTGCCAGCAGCCGCGGGGTACAGACAGATACGCAGTATTTT
16	TRBV12-3/TRBV12-4	TRBD2	few	TRBJ2-7	CASSPERGGSYNEQYF	TGTGCCAGCAGCCCAGAGCGGGGGGGCTCCTACAATGAGCAGTACTTC